This T cell receptor (beta chain) was profiled in a study of OX40 agonist ivuxolimab in advanced cancers. Describing the broader study: Ivuxolimab was an agonistic, fully human IgG2 monoclonal antibody directed against OX40 (CD134), a costimulatory receptor. Intravenous ivuxolimab was administered to patients every 2 weeks at six dose levels: 0.01, 0.1, 0.3, 1.5, 3 and 10 mg/kg. Among the roughly 54 dose-escalation patients, about 19 had hepatocellular carcinoma, around 15 melanoma, 9 renal cell carcinoma and 9 head and neck cancer. The dose-escalation cohort was about 87% male with a mean age of roughly 60 years, ranging from about 20 to 80. Prior anti-PD-1, anti-PD-L1 or anti-CTLA-4 therapy was permitted, and 40% to 50% of dose-escalation patients had received checkpoint inhibitors. Three dose-escalation patients achieved partial responses, one with hepatocellular carcinoma and two with cutaneous melanoma. Peripheral TCRbeta sequencing was intended to test whether TCR sequence diversity was altered and clonal T-cell expansion was caused by ivuxolimab. The monotherapy dose-escalation portion (N of about 52 patients) of the phase I ivuxolimab trial is reported in the paper. Paper-wide results and their limitations: Antigen specificity was not determined for the clonally expanded peripheral T cells. Low levels of normalized T-cell clonal expansion were also seen in some nonresponding patients. After ivuxolimab, expanded clones were on average more numerous among CD8+ T cells than among CD4+ T cells. At doses of 0.1 to 3.0 mg/kg, clonal expansion of both CD4+ and CD8+ blood T cells was observed from baseline to week 6. Partial responders in the 0.1-3.0 mg/kg groups had among the lowest normalized peripheral clonal expansion, especially among CD8+ T cells.

For sequencing of the TCRbeta CDR3 region, genomic DNA was extracted from the sorted cells. The immunoSEQ Assay was used to sequence the TCRbeta CDR3 regions. TCRdb mirrors the immuneACCESS table, restricted to in-frame sequences. Some clones are absent from its copies; in checked studies, under half trace to an unresolved V gene, and the reason for the others is unknown. The sample includes under 55,000 clones, with approximately 87% observed a single time. 6% to 8% of the sample is in the top ten clones. At the junction V is shortened by 8 bases and J by 0 bases; bases outside the gene matches: 1. The germline V gene yields SNHLY for CDR1 and FYNNEI for CDR2. Its CDR3 holds 13 amino acids, cysteine through phenylalanine. Solely the CDR3 DNA is kept, with 39 bases framed from the first base. Regarding this clone: Its antigen is not yet known. The sample holds no much larger clone one base away, and base qualities are not on file.

Patients with autoimmune disease history or receiving systemic immunosuppression were excluded from the trial. Peripheral blood for TCR sequencing was collected from all dose cohorts at baseline, on cycle 4 day 1, and on cycle 7 day 1. The samples were drawn from a first-in-human, open-label, multicenter phase I dose-escalation trial of ivuxolimab. Adults with locally advanced or metastatic melanoma, renal cell, hepatocellular, or head and neck squamous cell carcinoma were enrolled in the trial. Before TCR sequencing, CD4+ T cells and CD8+ T cells from peripheral blood were sorted into separate populations.

Sequenced material: CD4+ or CD8+ T cells sorted from blood, taken in a trial of the OX40 agonist ivuxolimab. The chain is assembled from TRBV2 and TRBJ2-1, and TRBD1 matches 7 of the central bases. The receptor comes from an adult with an advanced solid tumor such as melanoma, head and neck, liver or kidney cancer. The nucleotide sequence is given as TGTGCCAGCCGGGACAGCTCCTACAATGAGCAGTTCTTC. This translates into CASRDSSYNEQFF. Reference TRBV2 and TRBJ2-1 genes cover what lies past the CDR3, so the full variable domain is EPEVTQTPSHQVTQMGQEVILRCVPISNHLYFYWYRQILGQKVEFLVSFYNNEISEKSEIFDDQFSVERPDGSNFTLKIRSTKLEDSAMYFCASRDSSYNEQFFGPGTRLTVL.